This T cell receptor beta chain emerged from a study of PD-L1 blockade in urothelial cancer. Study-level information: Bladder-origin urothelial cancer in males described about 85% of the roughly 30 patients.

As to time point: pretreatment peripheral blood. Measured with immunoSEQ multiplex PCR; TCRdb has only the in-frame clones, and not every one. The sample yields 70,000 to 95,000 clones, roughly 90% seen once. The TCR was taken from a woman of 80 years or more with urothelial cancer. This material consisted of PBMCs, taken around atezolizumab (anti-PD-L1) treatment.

CDR3 coding DNA: TGTGCCAGCAGCGTAGGTGATAGCGGGAGAAGGGACGAGCAGTACTTC. Its protein is CASSVGDSGRRDEQYF. The chain is built from TRBV9 and TRBJ2-7; the match to TRBD2 covers 9 bases. V gave up 0 bases and J gave up 5 bases; unmatched junction bases: 9. Germline values: CDR1 SGDLS, CDR2 YYNGEE. The CDR3 is 16 residues long.